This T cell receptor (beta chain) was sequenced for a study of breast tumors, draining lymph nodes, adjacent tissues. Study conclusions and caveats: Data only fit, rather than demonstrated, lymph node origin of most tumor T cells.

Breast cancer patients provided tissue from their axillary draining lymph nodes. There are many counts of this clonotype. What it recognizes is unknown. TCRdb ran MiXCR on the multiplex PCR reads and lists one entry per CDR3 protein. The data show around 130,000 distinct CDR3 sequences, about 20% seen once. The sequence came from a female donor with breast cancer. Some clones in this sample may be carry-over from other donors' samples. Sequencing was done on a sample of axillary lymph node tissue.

CDR3 protein: CSVTSLVETQYF. CDR3 in DNA: TGCAGCGTAACTAGTCTTGTCGAGACCCAGTACTTC. The V gene is TRBV29-1, the J gene TRBJ2-5, with D possibly matching TRBD2 (5 bases). The CDR3 is made up of 12 amino acids. Deletions cut 6 bases from V and 5 bases from J, with 13 bases between. Per germline, CDR1 SQVTM and CDR2 ANQGSEA. Filled out from reference TRBV29-1 and TRBJ2-5, the complete variable domain reads SAVISQKPSRDICQRGTSLTIQCQVDSQVTMMFWYRQQPGQSLTLIATANQGSEATYESGFVIDKFPISRPNLTFSTLTVSNMSPEDSSIYLCSVTSLVETQYFGPGTRLLVL.